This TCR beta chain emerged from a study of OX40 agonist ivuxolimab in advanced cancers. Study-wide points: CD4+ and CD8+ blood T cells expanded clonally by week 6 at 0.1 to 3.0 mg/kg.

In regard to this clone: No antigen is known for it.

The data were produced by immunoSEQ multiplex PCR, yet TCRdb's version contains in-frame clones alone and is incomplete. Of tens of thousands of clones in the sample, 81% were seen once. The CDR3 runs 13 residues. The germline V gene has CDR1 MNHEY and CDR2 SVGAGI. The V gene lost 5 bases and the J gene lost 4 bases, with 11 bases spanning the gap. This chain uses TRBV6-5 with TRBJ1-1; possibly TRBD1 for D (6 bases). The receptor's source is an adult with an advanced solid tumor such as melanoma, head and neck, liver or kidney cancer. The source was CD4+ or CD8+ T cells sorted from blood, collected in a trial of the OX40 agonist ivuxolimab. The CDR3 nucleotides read TGTGCCAGCAGTAGGGACACCGGCACTGAAGCTTTCTTT. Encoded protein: CASSRDTGTEAFF.